A selection of T cell receptor beta chains follows, all from one sample in a study of metastatic and nonmetastatic thyroid tumors. TCRdb re-clonotyped the PCR reads via MiXCR. The sample carries tens of thousands of clones, approximately 20% recorded once. Sequencing input: blood. Receptor source: a male donor with papillary thyroid cancer or a benign thyroid nodule (not recorded which). Some clones in this sample may be carry-over from other donors' samples. The CDR3 runs from the conserved cysteine through the conserved F or W. The order of the fields is clone size, J gene, D gene, V gene, CDR3 DNA, CDR3 protein. A D gene is named only where the DNA matches it firmly. Part of the rows lack a size; the others show once, few, many or a class for expanded clones.

clone size: .
J gene: TRBJ1-2
D gene: .
V gene: TRBV12-3/TRBV12-4
CDR3 DNA: TGTGCCAGCAGCCCTCTGGTGGGAAGGGATGGCTACACCTTC
CDR3 protein: CASSPLVGRDGYTF

clone size: few
J gene: TRBJ2-1
D gene: TRBD2
V gene: TRBV27
CDR3 DNA: TGTACCAGCAGTCGTAGCGGGAGGTTATCCTACAATGAGCAGTTCTTC
CDR3 protein: CTSSRSGRLSYNEQFF

clone size: many
J gene: TRBJ2-2
D gene: .
V gene: TRBV5-5
CDR3 DNA: TGTGCCAGCAGCCCCGTTTCGCAGGTTGCCGGGGAGCTGTTTTTT
CDR3 protein: CASSPVSQVAGELFF

clone size: .
J gene: TRBJ1-1
D gene: .
V gene: TRBV7-6
CDR3 DNA: TGTGCCAGCAGCCCCCCGGTACAAGGGAACACTGAAGCTTTCTTT
CDR3 protein: CASSPPVQGNTEAFF

clone size: many
J gene: TRBJ2-7
D gene: TRBD1
V gene: TRBV20-1
CDR3 DNA: TGCAGTGCTAGACCGTTGACAGGGGGCCACTACGAGCAGTACTTC
CDR3 protein: CSARPLTGGHYEQYF

clone size: medium-sized
J gene: TRBJ2-5
D gene: TRBD2
V gene: TRBV19
CDR3 DNA: TGTGCCAGTAGTATAATAGCGGGTGTGGAGACCCAGTACTTC
CDR3 protein: CASSIIAGVETQYF

clone size: .
J gene: TRBJ1-2
D gene: TRBD1
V gene: TRBV19
CDR3 DNA: TGTGCCAGTAGCACCTATGGACAGGGGGCAAGAGGCTACACCTTC
CDR3 protein: CASSTYGQGARGYTF

clone size: once
J gene: TRBJ2-1
D gene: .
V gene: TRBV5-5
CDR3 DNA: TGTGCCAGCAGCCGAATGTGGGACTCCTACAATGAGCAGTTCTTC
CDR3 protein: CASSRMWDSYNEQFF

clone size: .
J gene: TRBJ2-7
D gene: .
V gene: TRBV4-3
CDR3 DNA: TGCGCCAGCAGCCAATCTGCGGGCCCCCTGAGCGAGCAGTACTTC
CDR3 protein: CASSQSAGPLSEQYF

clone size: many
J gene: TRBJ1-1
D gene: TRBD1
V gene: TRBV29-1
CDR3 DNA: TGCAGCGTGGCACAGGGGTCGGACACTGAAGCTTTCTTT
CDR3 protein: CSVAQGSDTEAFF

clone size: many
J gene: TRBJ1-5
D gene: .
V gene: TRBV5-1
CDR3 DNA: TGCGCCAGCAGCCCGGGACACTCTCCTGGCAATCAGCCCCAGCATTTT
CDR3 protein: CASSPGHSPGNQPQHF

clone size: many
J gene: TRBJ2-5
D gene: .
V gene: TRBV12-3/TRBV12-4
CDR3 DNA: TGTGCCAGCAGCGCTGGCCCCCAGACCCAGTACTTC
CDR3 protein: CASSAGPQTQYF

clone size: many
J gene: TRBJ2-3
D gene: .
V gene: TRBV20-1
CDR3 DNA: TGCAGTGCTAGTCCCGGGACGGGAGGCACAGATACGCAGTATTTT
CDR3 protein: CSASPGTGGTDTQYF

clone size: .
J gene: TRBJ2-3
D gene: .
V gene: TRBV5-1
CDR3 DNA: TGCGCCAGCAGCTCGGAGTTGAGACCGGAGGGAGATACGCAGTATTTT
CDR3 protein: CASSSELRPEGDTQYF

clone size: many
J gene: TRBJ2-1
D gene: .
V gene: TRBV7-3
CDR3 DNA: TGTGCCAGCAGCTTAACCGTCATGGACAATGAGCAGTTCTTC
CDR3 protein: CASSLTVMDNEQFF

clone size: many
J gene: TRBJ1-2
D gene: .
V gene: TRBV4-2
CDR3 DNA: TGTGCCAGCAGCCAAGATGGCTATGGGAGGACTAACTATGGCTACACCTTC
CDR3 protein: CASSQDGYGRTNYGYTF

clone size: many
J gene: TRBJ2-5
D gene: .
V gene: TRBV20-1
CDR3 DNA: TGCAGTGCTCAGGACCAAGAGACCCAGTACTTC
CDR3 protein: CSAQDQETQYF

clone size: .
J gene: TRBJ2-2
D gene: .
V gene: TRBV18
CDR3 DNA: TGTGCCAGCTCTCCCAGAGACCCAGACGGGGAGCTGTTTTTT
CDR3 protein: CASSPRDPDGELFF

clone size: many
J gene: TRBJ2-2
D gene: .
V gene: TRBV3-1
CDR3 DNA: TGTGCCAGCAGCCTCGAGCTGACGGCCGTATATGGGGAGCTGTTTTTT
CDR3 protein: CASSLELTAVYGELFF

clone size: many
J gene: TRBJ1-1
D gene: .
V gene: TRBV24-1
CDR3 DNA: TGTGCCACCACCAAGGGGCAAGAAGCTTTCTTT
CDR3 protein: CATTKGQEAFF

clone size: many
J gene: TRBJ1-6
D gene: .
V gene: TRBV6-2/TRBV6-3
CDR3 DNA: TGTGCCAGCTCGGGACTGCATAATTCACCCCTCCACTTT
CDR3 protein: CASSGLHNSPLHF

clone size: .
J gene: TRBJ2-7
D gene: .
V gene: TRBV4-1
CDR3 DNA: TGCGCCAGCAGCCTCTTAGGAGGTGCGAGCTCCTACGAGCAGTACTTC
CDR3 protein: CASSLLGGASSYEQYF

clone size: .
J gene: TRBJ1-2
D gene: .
V gene: TRBV4-1
CDR3 DNA: TGCGCCAGCAGCCAAGGGCGGAACTATGGCTACGCCTTC
CDR3 protein: CASSQGRNYGYAF

clone size: few
J gene: TRBJ1-4
D gene: .
V gene: TRBV5-1
CDR3 DNA: TGCGCCAGCAGCTTTGCAGGGGAAACTAATGAAAAACTGTTTTTT
CDR3 protein: CASSFAGETNEKLFF

clone size: few
J gene: TRBJ2-2
D gene: .
V gene: TRBV6-6
CDR3 DNA: TGTGCCAGCAGTTACATCTCCCCCCGATACACCGGGGAGCTGTTTTTT
CDR3 protein: CASSYISPRYTGELFF

clone size: many
J gene: TRBJ2-3
D gene: .
V gene: TRBV27
CDR3 DNA: TGTGCCAGCAGTTTATTAGCGGGACAGGGCACAGATACGCAGTATTTT
CDR3 protein: CASSLLAGQGTDTQYF

clone size: .
J gene: TRBJ1-6
D gene: .
V gene: TRBV30
CDR3 DNA: TGTGCCTGGGGGCTTAATTCACCCCTCCACTTT
CDR3 protein: CAWGLNSPLHF

clone size: few
J gene: TRBJ1-1
D gene: TRBD1
V gene: TRBV25-1
CDR3 DNA: TGTGCCAGCAATCACGAGACAGGGATGGATACTGAAGCCTTCTTT
CDR3 protein: CASNHETGMDTEAFF

clone size: .
J gene: TRBJ2-5
D gene: .
V gene: TRBV11-2
CDR3 DNA: TGTGCCAGCAGCGGACCTGGACAGTTAGTAGGTCAAGAGACCCAGTACTTC
CDR3 protein: CASSGPGQLVGQETQYF

clone size: .
J gene: TRBJ2-7
D gene: TRBD2
V gene: TRBV5-6
CDR3 DNA: TGTGCCAGCAGCTTGGGGTCTAGCGGGAGAGGGGAGCAGTACTTC
CDR3 protein: CASSLGSSGRGEQYF

clone size: many
J gene: TRBJ1-6
D gene: .
V gene: TRBV6-6
CDR3 DNA: TGTGCCAGCAGTTATTCCAGAAGCTCCTATAATTCACCCCTCCACTTT
CDR3 protein: CASSYSRSSYNSPLHF

clone size: many
J gene: TRBJ2-2
D gene: .
V gene: TRBV7-9
CDR3 DNA: TGTGCCAGCAGCTCCGGGACTTCCCCCGGGGAGCTGTTTTTT
CDR3 protein: CASSSGTSPGELFF

clone size: many
J gene: TRBJ1-5
D gene: .
V gene: TRBV30
CDR3 DNA: TGTGCCTGGAGTGTAGGGGCGGGGAAAGGATCTCAGCCCCAGCATTTT
CDR3 protein: CAWSVGAGKGSQPQHF

clone size: few
J gene: TRBJ1-4
D gene: .
V gene: TRBV4-1
CDR3 DNA: TGCGCCAGCAGCCAAGGGGGAACCGGGCTTAATGAAAAACTGTTTTTT
CDR3 protein: CASSQGGTGLNEKLFF

clone size: many
J gene: TRBJ2-3
D gene: TRBD2
V gene: TRBV19
CDR3 DNA: TGTGCCAGTAGCGATTTAGGGACTAGCGGGATGGGCACAGATACGCAGTATTTT
CDR3 protein: CASSDLGTSGMGTDTQYF

clone size: .
J gene: TRBJ2-1
D gene: .
V gene: TRBV7-9
CDR3 DNA: TGTGCCACCACCCCGTCCGGGGGTTACAATGAGCAGTTCTTC
CDR3 protein: CATTPSGGYNEQFF

clone size: many
J gene: TRBJ1-5
D gene: TRBD1
V gene: TRBV15
CDR3 DNA: TGTGCCACCAGCAGACATTCCCGACAGGGGGTTCTCCAGCCCCAGCATTTT
CDR3 protein: CATSRHSRQGVLQPQHF

clone size: .
J gene: TRBJ2-1
D gene: TRBD2
V gene: TRBV30
CDR3 DNA: TGTGCCTGGAGTGTAAGGGGACTAGCGGGATCTGAGCAGTTCTTC
CDR3 protein: CAWSVRGLAGSEQFF

clone size: many
J gene: TRBJ1-2
D gene: .
V gene: TRBV5-1
CDR3 DNA: TGCGCCAGCAGCTTGGCCGGGAGGGCAGGGTATGGCTACACCTTC
CDR3 protein: CASSLAGRAGYGYTF

clone size: .
J gene: TRBJ1-6
D gene: .
V gene: TRBV11-2
CDR3 DNA: TGTGCCAGCAGCTTAGTACACGGGCGGCAGGGCGGTTCACCCCTCCACTTT
CDR3 protein: CASSLVHGRQGGSPLHF